These T cell receptor beta chains were read from a single sample in a study of CD8 T cells in Susac syndrome. From the immunoSEQ multiplex PCR reads, TCRdb called clonotypes with MiXCR, one entry per CDR3 protein. The sample contains approximately 94,000 distinct CDR3 sequences, approximately 95% of which appear only once. Sequenced: CD8+ T cells from PBMCs. The receptors were gathered from a human donor with Susac syndrome. The CDR3 runs from the conserved cysteine through the conserved F or W. The D gene is left open where the match is weak. The size of a clone is reported for some rows only, either as once, few or many, or as a class for expanded clones.

CASSVAGGFITDTQYF | TGTGCCAGCAGCGTAGCCGGGGGTTTCATCACAGATACGCAGTATTTT | TRBJ2-3 | - | TRBV9 | -
CSDTGPKSTDTQYF | TGCAGCGACACAGGACCAAAAAGCACAGATACGCAGTATTTT | TRBJ2-3 | - | TRBV29-1 | -
CASSSTGLTEAFF | TGTGCCAGCAGCTCGACAGGGTTAACTGAAGCTTTCTTT | TRBJ1-1 | TRBD1 | TRBV7-9 | once
CSAAPGPRNEKLFF | TGCAGCGCTGCCCCGGGGCCTCGGAATGAAAAACTGTTTTTT | TRBJ1-4 | - | TRBV29-1 | -
CASSPGPGLYGELFF | TGCGCCAGCAGCCCGGGCCCCGGACTGTACGGGGAGCTGTTTTTT | TRBJ2-2 | - | TRBV4-1 | -
CASSLGPTVWGTQYF | TGTGCCAGCAGTTTAGGGCCCACCGTTTGGGGGACCCAGTACTTC | TRBJ2-5 | - | TRBV12-3/TRBV12-4 | -
CASSPPGLAGNEQYF | TGTGCCAGCAGTCCTCCGGGACTAGCGGGAAACGAGCAGTACTTC | TRBJ2-7 | TRBD2 | TRBV25-1 | -
CASSTGQGFQPQHF | TGTGCCAGCAGCACTGGGCAGGGTTTCCAGCCCCAGCATTTT | TRBJ1-5 | - | TRBV5-6 | -
CASSFIRAPEEQFF | TGTGCCAGCAGCTTCATACGGGCCCCGGAGGAGCAGTTCTTC | TRBJ2-1 | - | TRBV7-9 | -
CATSRRDSYTDTQYF | TGTGCCACCAGCAGGAGGGACAGTTACACAGATACGCAGTATTTT | TRBJ2-3 | TRBD1 | TRBV15 | -
CATSRDKGTQETQYF | TGTGCCACCAGCAGGGACAAGGGGACCCAAGAGACCCAGTACTTC | TRBJ2-5 | - | TRBV15 | -
CSAEQGPQETQYF | TGCAGCGCTGAACAGGGCCCTCAAGAGACCCAGTACTTC | TRBJ2-5 | - | TRBV29-1 | -
CSARGTDYEQYF | TGCAGTGCTAGAGGGACAGACTACGAGCAGTACTTC | TRBJ2-7 | - | TRBV20-1 | once
CASSSLASVSEQYF | TGTGCCAGCAGCTCCCTAGCAAGCGTCTCCGAGCAGTACTTC | TRBJ2-7 | - | TRBV3-1 | -
CSARAYGKGTQYF | TGCAGTGCTAGAGCCTACGGGAAAGGGACCCAGTACTTC | TRBJ2-5 | - | TRBV20-1 | -
CATSDQGLAEQETQYF | TGTGCCACCAGTGACCAAGGACTAGCGGAGCAAGAGACCCAGTACTTC | TRBJ2-5 | TRBD2 | TRBV24-1 | -
CASRGGTFEGETQYF | TGTGCCAGCAGGGGCGGGACGTTCGAAGGGGAGACCCAGTACTTC | TRBJ2-5 | - | TRBV28 | -
CASSEGPGPRNWQFF | TGTGCCAGCAGTGAAGGTCCCGGGCCAAGAAATTGGCAGTTCTTC | TRBJ2-1 | - | TRBV6-1 | -
CASSFVREAFF | TGTGCCAGCAGTTTTGTCAGGGAAGCTTTCTTT | TRBJ1-1 | - | TRBV6-8 | -
CASSPSWRTATQPQHF | TGTGCCAGCAGCCCGAGTTGGAGGACAGCCACTCAGCCCCAGCATTTT | TRBJ1-5 | - | TRBV7-8 | -
CASIDLGGLDYGYTF | TGTGCCAGTATCGACCTCGGGGGCTTGGACTATGGCTACACCTTC | TRBJ1-2 | - | TRBV2 | -
CASSYGGPQHF | TGTGCCAGCAGTTACGGGGGGCCCCAGCATTTT | TRBJ1-5 | - | TRBV6-2/TRBV6-3 | -
CASSLYRELASTGELFF | TGCGCCAGCAGCCTTTACAGGGAACTTGCCTCCACCGGGGAGCTGTTTTTT | TRBJ2-2 | - | TRBV5-1 | once
CASSQGAETDGEQFF | TGTGCCAGCAGCCAAGGGGCAGAAACAGATGGTGAGCAGTTCTTC | TRBJ2-1 | - | TRBV3-1 | -
CASKSSETQYF | TGTGCCAGCAAAAGCAGTGAGACCCAGTACTTC | TRBJ2-5 | - | TRBV2 | -
CASSLAGPNTEAFF | TGCGCCAGCAGCTTGGCTGGGCCGAACACTGAAGCTTTCTTT | TRBJ1-1 | - | TRBV5-1 | -
CASSDSGLARETQYF | TGTGCCAGCAGTGACTCCGGACTAGCTCGAGAGACCCAGTACTTC | TRBJ2-5 | TRBD2 | TRBV6-4 | -
CSVSQGTGGAYEQYF | TGCAGCGTTAGCCAAGGGACCGGGGGGGCCTACGAGCAGTACTTC | TRBJ2-7 | TRBD2 | TRBV29-1 | -
CASSLPTGSGANVLTF | TGCGCCAGCAGCTTACCAACAGGCTCTGGGGCCAACGTCCTGACTTTC | TRBJ2-6 | - | TRBV5-1 | -
CSVSGRGTEAFF | TGCAGCGTTTCAGGGAGGGGGACTGAAGCTTTCTTT | TRBJ1-1 | - | TRBV29-1 | -
CASSLVQYPWEGETQYF | TGTGCCAGCAGCTTAGTACAATACCCTTGGGAGGGGGAGACCCAGTACTTC | TRBJ2-5 | TRBD2 | TRBV7-2 | -
CSVETGRYEQYF | TGCAGCGTTGAAACAGGGAGGTACGAGCAGTACTTC | TRBJ2-7 | - | TRBV29-1 | -
CSARYSYEQYF | TGCAGTGCTAGGTACAGTTACGAGCAGTACTTC | TRBJ2-7 | - | TRBV20-1 | -
CASSIDTLRNGYTF | TGTGCCAGTAGTATAGACACGCTTCGAAATGGCTACACCTTC | TRBJ1-2 | - | TRBV19 | once
CASSSPPGVGDHTDTQYF | TGCGCCAGCAGCTCACCTCCCGGCGTTGGGGATCACACAGATACGCAGTATTTT | TRBJ2-3 | - | TRBV5-1 | -
CASSPLGLRNTEAFF | TGCGCCAGCAGCCCCCTCGGGCTGAGGAACACTGAAGCTTTCTTT | TRBJ1-1 | - | TRBV4-1 | -
CASSLRDSDSYEQYF | TGTGCCAGCAGCTTAAGAGACAGTGATTCCTACGAGCAGTACTTC | TRBJ2-7 | - | TRBV7-8 | -
CASSVGGSGGETQYF | TGTGCCAGCAGCGTAGGAGGTAGCGGGGGTGAGACCCAGTACTTC | TRBJ2-5 | TRBD2 | TRBV9 | -
CASSPDRGQENIQYF | TGTGCCAGCAGTCCAGACAGGGGGCAGGAAAACATTCAGTACTTC | TRBJ2-4 | TRBD1 | TRBV6-5 | -
CASRRGGWNYGYTF | TGTGCCTCCCGCCGGGGGGGGTGGAACTATGGCTACACCTTC | TRBJ1-2 | - | TRBV27 | -
CATSEQQGAADTQYF | TGTGCCACCAGTGAGCAACAGGGGGCTGCAGATACGCAGTATTTT | TRBJ2-3 | TRBD1 | TRBV24-1 | -
CASSPGGWSTDTQYF | TGTGCCAGCAGTCCAGGGGGATGGAGCACAGATACGCAGTATTTT | TRBJ2-3 | TRBD1 | TRBV9 | -
CASSLIGNEQFF | TGTGCCAGCAGTTTAATCGGAAATGAGCAGTTCTTC | TRBJ2-1 | - | TRBV27 | -
CASSYSGLGTNEKLFF | TGTGCCAGCAGTTACTCAGGGTTGGGGACTAATGAAAAACTGTTTTTT | TRBJ1-4 | - | TRBV6-5 | -